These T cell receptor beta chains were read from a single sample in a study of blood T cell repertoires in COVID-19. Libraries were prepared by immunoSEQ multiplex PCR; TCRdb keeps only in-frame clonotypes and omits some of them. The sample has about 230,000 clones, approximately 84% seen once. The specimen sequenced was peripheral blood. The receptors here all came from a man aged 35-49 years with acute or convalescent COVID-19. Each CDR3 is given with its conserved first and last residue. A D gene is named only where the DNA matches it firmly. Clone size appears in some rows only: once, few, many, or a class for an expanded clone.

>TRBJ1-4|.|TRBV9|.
CASSVDTGTNEKLFF
TGTGCCAGCAGCGTAGATACGGGGACTAATGAAAAACTGTTTTTT
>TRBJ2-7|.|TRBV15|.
CATSRGRTGTYEQYF
TGTGCCACCAGCAGAGGCCGGACGGGGACCTACGAGCAGTACTTC
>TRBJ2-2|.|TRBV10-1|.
CASSESWGRNTGELFF
TGCGCCAGCAGTGAGTCTTGGGGGCGGAACACCGGGGAGCTGTTTTTT
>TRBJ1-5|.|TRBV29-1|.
CSVGDRGSNQPQHF
TGCAGCGTTGGGGATAGGGGTAGCAATCAGCCCCAGCATTTT
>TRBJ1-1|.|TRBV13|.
CASSARTLYTEAFF
TGTGCCAGCAGCGCTCGGACTCTATACACTGAAGCTTTCTTT
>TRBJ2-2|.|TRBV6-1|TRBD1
CASSGRQGARTGELFF
TGTGCCAGCAGTGGCAGACAGGGAGCAAGAACCGGGGAGCTGTTTTTT
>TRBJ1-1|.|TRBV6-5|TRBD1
CASTRQGDTEAFF
TGTGCCAGCACAAGACAGGGGGACACTGAAGCTTTCTTT
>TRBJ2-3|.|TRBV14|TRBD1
CASRPGRDRGPDTQYF
TGTGCCAGCAGACCTGGCCGGGACAGGGGCCCAGATACGCAGTATTTT
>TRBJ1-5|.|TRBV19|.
CASSRTDTKRYQPQHF
TGTGCCAGTAGTAGGACAGACACCAAGAGGTACCAGCCCCAGCATTTT
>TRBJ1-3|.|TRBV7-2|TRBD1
CASSLFPGTGGENTIYF
TGTGCCAGCAGCTTATTTCCCGGGACAGGGGGCGAAAACACCATATATTTT
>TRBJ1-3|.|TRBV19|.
CASSIIGGTIYF
TGTGCCAGTAGTATCATCGGGGGCACCATATATTTT
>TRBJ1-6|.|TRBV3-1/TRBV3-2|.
CASSPKQGSSISPLHF
TGTGCCAGCAGCCCCAAACAGGGCAGTTCAATTTCACCCCTCCACTTT
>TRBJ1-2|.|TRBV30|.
CAWSSRPSRSDGYTF
TGTGCCTGGAGTTCCCGTCCTTCTAGAAGCGATGGCTACACCTTC
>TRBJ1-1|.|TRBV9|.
CASSVEGDTEAFF
TGTGCCAGCAGCGTAGAAGGAGACACTGAAGCTTTCTTT
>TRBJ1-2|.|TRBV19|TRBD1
CASSAGGQGNYGYTF
TGTGCCAGTAGTGCCGGGGGACAGGGGAACTATGGCTACACCTTC
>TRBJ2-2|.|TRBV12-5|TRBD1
CASGLTLGTGNTGELFF
TGTGCTAGTGGCTTGACTTTAGGGACAGGGAACACCGGGGAGCTGTTTTTT
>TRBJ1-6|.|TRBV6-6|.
CASTRTVSSYNSPLHF
TGTGCCAGCACCAGGACAGTCAGCTCCTATAATTCACCCCTCCACTTT
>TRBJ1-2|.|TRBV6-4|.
CASSPGRARGDGYGYTF
TGTGCCAGCAGCCCCGGAAGGGCGCGGGGTGACGGCTATGGCTACACCTTC
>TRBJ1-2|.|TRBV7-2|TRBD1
CASSLRDRARRDGYTF
TGTGCCAGCAGCCTACGGGACAGGGCCCGACGTGATGGCTACACCTTC
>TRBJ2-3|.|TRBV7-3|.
CASSLIGERTDTQYF
TGTGCCAGCAGCTTAATCGGGGAAAGGACGGATACGCAGTATTTT
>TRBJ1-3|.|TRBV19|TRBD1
CASITTGTGKGNTIYF
TGTGCCAGTATTACGACCGGGACAGGAAAAGGAAACACCATATATTTT
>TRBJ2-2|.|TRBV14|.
CASSQALSGELFF
TGTGCCAGCAGCCAAGCCCTAAGCGGGGAGCTGTTTTTT
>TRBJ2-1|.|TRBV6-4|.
CASSDPDNEQFF
TGTGCCAGCAGTGACCCAGACAATGAGCAGTTCTTC
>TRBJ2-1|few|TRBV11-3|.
CASSLHRGNEQFF
TGTGCCAGCAGCCTCCATAGAGGGAATGAGCAGTTCTTC
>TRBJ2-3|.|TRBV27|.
CASSLSAQGTDTQYF
TGTGCCAGCAGTTTATCGGCCCAGGGCACAGATACGCAGTATTTT
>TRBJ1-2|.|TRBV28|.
CASSYSGLYYGYTF
TGTGCCAGCAGTTACTCAGGGTTGTACTATGGCTACACCTTC
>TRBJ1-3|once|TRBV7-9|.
CASSLPGHSGNTIYF
TGTGCCAGCAGCCTTCCTGGCCACTCTGGAAACACCATATATTTT
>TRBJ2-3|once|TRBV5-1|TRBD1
CASSLGTGGADTQYF
TGCGCCAGCAGCTTGGGGACAGGGGGCGCAGATACGCAGTATTTT
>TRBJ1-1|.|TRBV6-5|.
CASTFPGGTEAFF
TGTGCCAGCACCTTCCCGGGTGGGACTGAAGCTTTCTTT
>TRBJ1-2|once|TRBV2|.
CASSEARQPSNYGYTF
TGTGCCAGCAGTGAAGCGCGACAGCCTTCTAACTATGGCTACACCTTC
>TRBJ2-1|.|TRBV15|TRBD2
CATSRAGGGGARNEQFF
TGTGCCACCAGCAGAGCGGGCGGCGGGGGGGCTAGGAATGAGCAGTTCTTC
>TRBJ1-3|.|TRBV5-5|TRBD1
CASSPVTGYSGNTIYF
TGTGCCAGCAGCCCCGTGACAGGGTACTCTGGAAACACCATATATTTT
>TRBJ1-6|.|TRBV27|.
CASSSTPRSDNSPLHF
TGTGCCAGCAGTTCAACCCCTAGATCAGATAATTCACCCCTCCACTTT
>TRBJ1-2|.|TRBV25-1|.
CASSEYGGRPNYGYTF
TGTGCCAGCAGTGAATATGGAGGGAGACCTAACTATGGCTACACCTTC
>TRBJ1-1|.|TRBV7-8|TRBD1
CASSSTGRDTEAFF
TGTGCCAGCAGCTCGACAGGGAGAGACACTGAAGCTTTCTTT
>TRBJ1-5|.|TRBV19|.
CASSTTGPNQPQHF
TGTGCCAGTAGCACTACAGGACCGAATCAGCCCCAGCATTTT
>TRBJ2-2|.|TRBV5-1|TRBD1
CASSLGQGRGELFF
TGCGCCAGCAGCTTGGGACAGGGGCGTGGGGAGCTGTTTTTT
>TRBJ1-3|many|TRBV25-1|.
CASSDRSSSGNTIYF
TGTGCCAGCAGTGACAGGTCAAGCTCTGGAAACACCATATATTTT
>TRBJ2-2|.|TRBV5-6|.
CASRPNPTGELFF
TGTGCCAGCAGACCTAACCCCACCGGGGAGCTGTTTTTT
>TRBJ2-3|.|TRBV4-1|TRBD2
CASSQGRGVLTDTQYF
TGCGCCAGCAGCCAAGGACGGGGGGTCCTCACAGATACGCAGTATTTT
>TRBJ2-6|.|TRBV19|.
CASSIIPPRGGTNVLTF
TGTGCCAGTAGTATCATCCCACCCCGGGGTGGAACCAACGTCCTGACTTTC
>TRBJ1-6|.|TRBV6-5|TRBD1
CASAGTGDSPLHF
TGTGCCAGCGCCGGGACAGGGGACTCACCCCTCCACTTT
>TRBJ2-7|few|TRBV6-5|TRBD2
CASSLPSGGYEQYF
TGTGCCAGCAGCCTCCCTAGCGGGGGGTACGAGCAGTACTTC
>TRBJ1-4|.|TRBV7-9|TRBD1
CASSLGDRDYEKLFF
TGTGCCAGCAGCTTAGGGGACAGGGATTATGAAAAACTGTTTTTT
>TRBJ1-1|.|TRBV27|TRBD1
CASGVRDRMNTEAFF
TGTGCCAGCGGGGTGAGGGACAGGATGAACACTGAAGCTTTCTTT
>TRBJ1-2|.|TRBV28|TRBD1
CASSLLHRGNGYTF
TGTGCCAGCAGTTTGCTCCACAGGGGCAATGGCTACACCTTC
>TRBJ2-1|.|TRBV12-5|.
CASGSLVEQFF
TGTGCTAGTGGTTCCCTTGTCGAGCAGTTCTTC
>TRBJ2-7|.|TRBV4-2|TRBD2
CASSQLVSGGSYEQYF
TGTGCCAGCAGCCAACTGGTTAGCGGGGGGTCCTACGAGCAGTACTTC
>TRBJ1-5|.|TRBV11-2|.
CASSLDRLNQPQHF
TGTGCCAGCAGCTTAGACAGGCTCAATCAGCCCCAGCATTTT
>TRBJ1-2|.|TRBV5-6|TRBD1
CASSFFEGAPGYTF
TGTGCCAGCAGCTTCTTCGAGGGGGCGCCCGGCTACACCTTC
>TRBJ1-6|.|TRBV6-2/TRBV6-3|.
CASSKTDYNSPLHF
TGTGCCAGCAGCAAGACAGACTATAATTCACCCCTCCACTTT